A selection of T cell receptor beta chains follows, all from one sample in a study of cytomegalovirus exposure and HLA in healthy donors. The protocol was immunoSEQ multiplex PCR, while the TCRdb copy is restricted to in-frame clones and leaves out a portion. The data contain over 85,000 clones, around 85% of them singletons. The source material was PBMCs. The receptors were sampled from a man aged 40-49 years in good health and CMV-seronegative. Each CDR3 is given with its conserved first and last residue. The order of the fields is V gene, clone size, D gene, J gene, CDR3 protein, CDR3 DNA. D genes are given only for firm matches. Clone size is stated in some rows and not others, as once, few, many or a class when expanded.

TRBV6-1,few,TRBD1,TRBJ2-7,CASSVRDRGIDEQYF,TGTGCCAGCAGTGTCCGGGACAGGGGGATCGACGAGCAGTACTTC
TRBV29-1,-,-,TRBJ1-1,CSVAGQSVTEAFF,TGCAGCGTTGCGGGACAATCTGTCACTGAAGCTTTCTTT
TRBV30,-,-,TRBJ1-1,CAWSDRDTKTRNTEAFF,TGTGCCTGGAGTGACCGGGACACCAAAACTCGGAACACTGAAGCTTTCTTT
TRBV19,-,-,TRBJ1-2,CASSFGIDGYTF,TGTGCCAGTTCCTTCGGGATCGATGGCTACACCTTC
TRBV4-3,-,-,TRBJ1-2,CASSQVFGKGYTF,TGCGCCAGCAGCCAAGTTTTCGGGAAAGGCTACACCTTC
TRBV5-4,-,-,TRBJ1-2,CASSLGITGNYGYTF,TGTGCCAGCAGCTTGGGGATTACAGGGAACTATGGCTACACCTTC
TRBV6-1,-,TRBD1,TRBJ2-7,CASSEGRTGGPYEQYF,TGTGCCAGCAGTGAAGGGAGGACAGGGGGACCCTACGAGCAGTACTTC
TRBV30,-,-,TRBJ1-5,CAWSVQAGIPSNQPQHF,TGTGCCTGGAGTGTACAGGCGGGGATCCCTAGCAATCAGCCCCAGCATTTT
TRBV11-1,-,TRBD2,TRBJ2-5,CASSLVAGGPGETQYF,TGTGCCAGCAGCTTAGTAGCGGGGGGGCCGGGGGAGACCCAGTACTTC
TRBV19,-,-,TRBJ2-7,CASSIVISYEQYF,TGTGCCAGTAGTATAGTCATCTCCTACGAGCAGTACTTC
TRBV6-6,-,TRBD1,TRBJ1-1,CASSGSPGQGIEAFF,TGTGCCAGCAGTGGCTCACCGGGACAGGGCATTGAAGCTTTCTTT
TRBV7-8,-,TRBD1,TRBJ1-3,CASSLGTGGSGNTIYF,TGTGCCAGCAGCTTAGGGACAGGCGGCTCTGGAAACACCATATATTTT
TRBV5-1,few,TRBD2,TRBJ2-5,CASSLLGLAGGQYQETQYF,TGCGCCAGCAGCTTACTGGGACTAGCGGGGGGGCAGTACCAAGAGACCCAGTACTTC
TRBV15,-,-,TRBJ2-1,CATSRVDNEQFF,TGTGCCACCAGCAGAGTAGACAATGAGCAGTTCTTC
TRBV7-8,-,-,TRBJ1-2,CASSLEQGIGGYTF,TGTGCCAGCAGCTTAGAACAGGGTATTGGGGGCTACACCTTC
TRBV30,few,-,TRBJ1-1,CAWSRHKNTEAFF,TGTGCCTGGAGTCGACATAAGAACACTGAAGCTTTCTTT
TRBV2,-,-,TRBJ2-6,CASSGGGAGANVLTF,TGTGCCAGCAGTGGAGGGGGTGCTGGGGCCAACGTCCTGACTTTC
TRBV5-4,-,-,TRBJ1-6,CASSLELQASPLHF,TGTGCCAGCAGCTTGGAGCTACAGGCTTCACCCCTCCACTTT
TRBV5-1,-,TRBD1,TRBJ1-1,CASSSTGGLLNTEAFF,TGCGCCAGCAGCTCGACAGGGGGCCTCCTGAACACTGAAGCTTTCTTT
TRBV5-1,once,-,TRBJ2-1,CASSPEPGTNNEQFF,TGCGCCAGCAGCCCCGAACCGGGGACAAACAATGAGCAGTTCTTC
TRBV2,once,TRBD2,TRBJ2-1,CASSPTSGGAVEQFF,TGTGCCAGCAGCCCTACTAGCGGGGGGGCGGTTGAGCAGTTCTTC
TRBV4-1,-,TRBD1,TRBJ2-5,CASSLYIGQGQETQYF,TGCGCCAGCAGCCTTTATATAGGACAGGGACAGGAGACCCAGTACTTC
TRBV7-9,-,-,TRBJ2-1,CASSLDKPLNEQFF,TGTGCCAGCAGCTTGGACAAACCTTTGAATGAGCAGTTCTTC
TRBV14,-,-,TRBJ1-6,CASSWDINSPLHF,TGTGCCAGCAGCTGGGACATTAATTCACCCCTCCACTTT
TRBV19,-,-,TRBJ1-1,CAASWGLGSTEAFF,TGTGCCGCCTCGTGGGGGCTGGGTAGCACTGAAGCTTTCTTT
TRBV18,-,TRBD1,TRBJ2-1,CASSVDRGHNEQFF,TGTGCCAGCTCCGTGGACAGGGGACACAATGAGCAGTTCTTC
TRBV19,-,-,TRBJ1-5,CASTRTILEPQHF,TGTGCCAGTACCCGGACTATTCTTGAGCCCCAGCATTTT
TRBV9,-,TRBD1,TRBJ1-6,CASSEGQGPRIRTLHF,TGTGCCAGCAGTGAAGGACAGGGGCCACGCATTCGGACCCTCCACTTT
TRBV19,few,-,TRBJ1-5,CASSIGQNFNQPQHF,TGTGCCAGTAGTATCGGACAGAACTTCAATCAGCCCCAGCATTTT
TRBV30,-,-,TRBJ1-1,CAWSVQIEGAGNTEAFF,TGTGCCTGGAGTGTACAGATTGAAGGGGCGGGAAACACTGAAGCTTTCTTT
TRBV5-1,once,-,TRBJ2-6,CASSLGSGANVLTF,TGCGCCAGCAGTCTCGGCTCTGGGGCCAACGTCCTGACTTTC
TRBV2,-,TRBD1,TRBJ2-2,CASREPGTGNTGELFF,TGTGCCAGCAGGGAGCCCGGGACAGGGAACACCGGGGAGCTGTTTTTT
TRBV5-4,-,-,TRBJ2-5,CASSLVRGASETQYF,TGTGCCAGCAGCTTGGTCCGGGGGGCCTCGGAGACCCAGTACTTC
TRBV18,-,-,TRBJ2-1,CASSPLDGGEQFF,TGTGCCAGCTCACCACTAGATGGGGGGGAGCAGTTCTTC
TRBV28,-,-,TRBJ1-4,CASSWQQTSEKLFF,TGTGCCAGCAGTTGGCAACAGACAAGTGAAAAACTGTTTTTT
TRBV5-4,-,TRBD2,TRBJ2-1,CASSRGLASSYNEQFF,TGTGCCAGCAGCCGGGGACTAGCGAGCTCCTACAATGAGCAGTTCTTC
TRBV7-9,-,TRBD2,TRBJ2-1,CASRQPWTSGGANEQFF,TGTGCCAGCAGGCAACCGTGGACTAGCGGGGGGGCGAATGAGCAGTTCTTC
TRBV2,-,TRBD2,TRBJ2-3,CASRTGTSKPGTDTQYF,TGTGCCAGCAGAACCGGGACTAGCAAACCAGGCACAGATACGCAGTATTTT
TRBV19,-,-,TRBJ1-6,CASSIKGQGDSPLHF,TGTGCCAGTAGTATAAAGGGGCAAGGCGATTCACCCCTCCACTTT
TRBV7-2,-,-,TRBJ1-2,CASSLERQADGYTF,TGTGCCAGCAGCTTAGAAAGACAAGCTGATGGCTACACCTTC
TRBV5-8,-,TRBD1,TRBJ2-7,CASSLGTGYTYEQYF,TGTGCCAGCAGCTTGGGGACAGGGTATACCTACGAGCAGTACTTC
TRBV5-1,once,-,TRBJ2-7,CASSLGGGRINEQYF,TGCGCCAGCAGCCTGGGTGGAGGGCGGATCAACGAGCAGTACTTC
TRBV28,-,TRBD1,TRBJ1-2,CASTEGTAQGYTF,TGTGCCAGCACCGAAGGGACAGCTCAAGGCTACACCTTC
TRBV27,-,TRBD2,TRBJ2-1,CASSLTSGGANEQFF,TGTGCCAGCAGTTTGACTAGCGGGGGGGCTAATGAGCAGTTCTTC
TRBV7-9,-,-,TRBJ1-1,CASSLVLRVGPLNTEAFF,TGTGCCAGCAGCTTAGTCTTGCGGGTCGGACCATTGAACACTGAAGCTTTCTTT
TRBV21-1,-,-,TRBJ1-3,CASSTLPGNTIYF,TGTGCCAGCAGCACCCTCCCTGGAAACACCATATATTTT
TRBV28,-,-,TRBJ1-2,CASSLEVDYGYTF,TGTGCCAGCAGTTTGGAGGTAGACTATGGCTACACCTTC
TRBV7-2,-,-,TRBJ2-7,CASSLGDISYEQYF,TGTGCCAGCAGCTTAGGGGACATCTCCTACGAGCAGTACTTC
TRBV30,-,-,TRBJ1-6,CAWGREPLHF,TGTGCCTGGGGCCGGGAACCCCTCCACTTT
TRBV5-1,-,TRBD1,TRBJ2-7,CASSPRAQGYEQYF,TGCGCCAGCAGCCCTAGGGCACAGGGGTACGAGCAGTACTTC
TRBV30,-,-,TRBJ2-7,CAWSVSSGQNYEQYF,TGTGCCTGGAGTGTAAGCAGTGGACAGAACTACGAGCAGTACTTC
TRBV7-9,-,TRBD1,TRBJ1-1,CASSWDRGDTEAFF,TGTGCCAGCTCCTGGGACAGGGGGGACACTGAAGCTTTCTTT
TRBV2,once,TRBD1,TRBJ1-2,CASSGDRSYGYTF,TGTGCCAGCAGTGGGGACAGGAGCTATGGCTACACCTTC